Sequencing of this T cell receptor (beta chain) was carried out in a study of T cells in Graves' hyperthyroidism and ophthalmopathy. Amplified TCR beta CDR3 regions came from RNA transcripts. The TCR CDR3 was amplified in a first-round RT-PCR using the HTBI primer set. TCRdb redid the calling of the multiplex PCR reads with MiXCR, one entry per CDR3 protein. This table holds about 400,000 distinct CDR3 sequences, 15% to 19% found once. Unmatched junction bases numbered 18, after V lost 5 bases and J lost 12 bases. Germline CDR1 is SGHVS and CDR2 is FQNEAQ. The CDR3 is made up of 16 amino acids. This clonotype has ten or more counts.

This chain links TRBV7-8 with TRBJ2-1, with TRBD2 matching over 8 bases. This clonotype originated in a woman aged 18-35 years with Graves' hyperthyroidism that later progressed to Graves' ophthalmopathy. The sequenced material came from blood. The CDR3: CASSARTRTSSMGQFF. The DNA for the CDR3 is TGTGCCAGCAGCGCCCGTACTCGGACTAGCAGCATGGGGCAGTTCTTC.